This T cell receptor beta chain was profiled in a study of molecular identifiers for immune sequencing clone quantification (dated by TCRdb to between 2018 and 2020). Looking at the study overall: In a replicate experiment, RNA from 20,000 or 100,000 naive CD8 T cells was split into five aliquots, four of which were sequenced. CD8 T cells were used in a methods study to benchmark molecular-identifier clustering-based TCR repertoire sequencing (MIDCIRS) and TCR RNA copy counting.

Libraries of naive CD8 T cells were built from anywhere between roughly 20,000 and 1,100,000 sorted cells, with 10%, 30% or 50% of the purified RNA used. Naive CD8 T cells, defined as CD8+CD4-CCR7+CD45RA+, were FACS-sorted into RLT Plus buffer on a BD FACSAria II. Nine to eleven TCR copies' worth of Jurkat RNA were spiked into roughly 19,000-1,000,000 naive CD8 T cell samples to test detection sensitivity. Enrichment of CD8 T cells was performed with RosetteSep CD8+ T Cell Enrichment Cocktail and Ficoll-Paque, after which ACK red cell lysis was carried out. Study-level results and caveats: Highly expanded clone sizes could be underestimated because identical TCR molecules may share a barcode. When barcode sub-clustering was omitted, TCR diversity was inflated by chimeric consensus sequences, with chimeras reaching as high as 47%. The naive libraries included spiked-in Jurkat TCR RNA (around nine copies' worth), and this Jurkat TCR RNA is not part of the donor repertoire. About three recovered TCR RNA copies per cell were obtained by modeling, versus about 10 by digital PCR, implying a capture efficiency of approximately 30%. In CMV-specific effector cells, clones with more than 20 RNA copies accounted for over 99% of molecules, whereas in naive cells such clones accounted for under 1%. Spiked-in Jurkat TCR RNA equal to a single cell's worth was reported to be detectable even within one million naive CD8 T cells.

Note on this clonotype: The antigen it recognizes is unknown. No base quality values were provided; no much bigger clone lies one nucleotide off.

Preparation of the library involved PCR. The sequencer was a NextSeq 500. Bulk TCR libraries were made following a previously described method, with the TCR primers given in Table S5. The Qiagen AllPrep DNA/RNA kit was used to purify total RNA. Reads from multiple sequencing runs of the same library were pooled before analysis. The source study handled its data this way. Reads were retained only if an exact TCR constant sequence was present, and the retained reads were trimmed to 150 nt and grouped according to their 12-nt molecular barcodes. Reads in each barcode group were sub-clustered using a 15% Levenshtein threshold, and a quality-weighted consensus sequence was built for each RNA molecule. Non-functional sequences were filtered out, along with any lower-count sequence sitting one edit away from another sequence. On the basis of fitting two negative binomial distributions, barcode sub-clusters with fewer than 20% of the maximum read count were discarded. TCRdb itself trimmed the public reads at Q25 with fastp, ran MiXCR and retained productive beta chains. Each CDR3 protein gets just one entry, which takes the most common genes and DNA from the rows behind it. In this record, the V and J calls reflect TCRdb's handling and not the investigators' own analysis. The sample contains 85,000 to 120,000 distinct CDR3 sequences, 30% to 45% of them found a single time. 9% to 10% of the sample comes from the top ten.

From a lookup of the germline V gene, CDR1 and CDR2 are MDHEN and SYDVKM. From its cysteine to its phenylalanine, the CDR3 spans 11 amino acids. The CDR3 DNA has 33 bases and is translated from base 1. At the junction V is shortened by 6 bases and J by 5 bases, with 7 bases in between. This clonotype originated in a human donor in good health. Some libraries in this study had Jurkat cell RNA spiked in. Rearrangement joined TRBV28 to TRBJ2-5; the D gene cannot be resolved reliably. The sample was naive CD8+ T cells from blood, with Jurkat cell RNA spiked in. The sample's cell subset or site label, in plain terms: FACS-sorted CD8+CD4-CCR7+CD45RA+ naive T cells. The CDR3 loop reads CASSPAETQYF. The nucleotide sequence reads as follows: TGTGCCAGCAGCCCCGCCGAGACCCAGTACTTC.